This TCR beta chain was recovered during a study of Tregs in tolerant kidney transplant recipients. Germline values: CDR1 SGHDT, CDR2 YYEEEE. The CDR3 consists of 14 residues. The V gene lost 1 base and the J gene lost 2 bases, with 9 bases spanning the gap. TCRdb's table, derived via immunoSEQ multiplex PCR, lists solely in-frame clones and lacks some. The sample contains roughly 68,000 clones, roughly 89% of which appear only once. The sample comprised CD4+ T cells from blood. The chain uses TRBV5-6 and TRBJ1-2; D remains ambiguous. The sequence came from a human donor in good health. CDR3 sequence (DNA): TGTGCCAGCAGCTTGATCGGCAGCAACTATGGCTACACCTTC. Protein: CASSLIGSNYGYTF.